These T cell receptor beta chains were read from a single sample in a study of CD8 T cells in Susac syndrome. TCRdb recomputed calls from the immunoSEQ multiplex PCR reads with MiXCR, one row per CDR3 protein. The sample shows about 190,000 distinct CDR3 sequences, roughly 96% of them seen only once. The sequencing input was CD4+ T cells from PBMCs. These receptors were collected from a human donor in good health. Both conserved end residues are part of each CDR3. A D gene is named only where the DNA matches it firmly. Size is stated for part of the rows, as once, few or many counts, or as a class when the clone is expanded.

j_gene: TRBJ2-1
v_gene: TRBV3-1
d_gene: TRBD2
abundance: once
CDR3aa: CASRRDYQGDEQFF
CDR3nt: TGTGCCAGCAGGAGGGACTATCAAGGCGATGAGCAGTTCTTC

j_gene: TRBJ2-2
v_gene: TRBV4-3
d_gene: NA
abundance: NA
CDR3aa: CASSQDVGRGRTGELFF
CDR3nt: TGCGCCAGCAGCCAAGATGTTGGGAGGGGGCGCACCGGGGAGCTGTTTTTT

j_gene: TRBJ1-2
v_gene: TRBV29-1
d_gene: NA
abundance: NA
CDR3aa: CSAATQTYGYTF
CDR3nt: TGCAGCGCCGCAACACAAACCTATGGCTACACCTTC

j_gene: TRBJ1-2
v_gene: TRBV12-3/TRBV12-4
d_gene: NA
abundance: NA
CDR3aa: CASSSPRGYTF
CDR3nt: TGTGCCAGCAGCTCCCCACGGGGCTACACCTTC

j_gene: TRBJ1-5
v_gene: TRBV24-1
d_gene: NA
abundance: NA
CDR3aa: CATSADNQPQHF
CDR3nt: TGTGCCACCAGTGCTGACAATCAGCCCCAGCATTTT

j_gene: TRBJ2-7
v_gene: TRBV20-1
d_gene: TRBD2
abundance: NA
CDR3aa: CSATGTSGGLYEQYF
CDR3nt: TGCAGTGCTACCGGGACTAGCGGGGGGCTGTACGAGCAGTACTTC

j_gene: TRBJ2-6
v_gene: TRBV20-1
d_gene: NA
abundance: once
CDR3aa: CSARGEIGANVLTF
CDR3nt: TGCAGTGCTAGAGGGGAGATTGGGGCCAACGTCCTGACTTTC

j_gene: TRBJ1-1
v_gene: TRBV9
d_gene: NA
abundance: NA
CDR3aa: CASSVSWGNTEAFF
CDR3nt: TGTGCCAGCAGCGTGTCCTGGGGAAACACTGAAGCTTTCTTT

j_gene: TRBJ1-2
v_gene: TRBV5-1
d_gene: NA
abundance: once
CDR3aa: CASSLSGQSFYGYTF
CDR3nt: TGCGCCAGCAGCTTGTCCGGACAGAGCTTCTATGGCTACACCTTC

j_gene: TRBJ2-1
v_gene: TRBV5-1
d_gene: TRBD1
abundance: NA
CDR3aa: CASSLGTGGAEQFF
CDR3nt: TGCGCCAGCAGCCTCGGGACAGGGGGGGCTGAGCAGTTCTTC

j_gene: TRBJ1-5
v_gene: TRBV4-1
d_gene: NA
abundance: NA
CDR3aa: CASSQGKGVSNQPQHF
CDR3nt: TGCGCCAGCAGCCAAGGCAAGGGCGTAAGCAATCAGCCCCAGCATTTT

j_gene: TRBJ1-5
v_gene: TRBV6-2/TRBV6-3
d_gene: NA
abundance: NA
CDR3aa: CASSTPYQPQHF
CDR3nt: TGTGCCAGCAGTACCCCTTATCAGCCCCAGCATTTT

j_gene: TRBJ1-2
v_gene: TRBV18
d_gene: NA
abundance: NA
CDR3aa: CASSPSRQPINYGYTF
CDR3nt: TGTGCCAGCTCACCATCGCGACAGCCGATTAACTATGGCTACACCTTC

j_gene: TRBJ2-1
v_gene: TRBV7-9
d_gene: TRBD2
abundance: NA
CDR3aa: CASSRLAGGMDEQFF
CDR3nt: TGTGCCAGCAGTCGCCTAGCGGGGGGCATGGATGAGCAGTTCTTC

j_gene: TRBJ2-7
v_gene: TRBV3-1
d_gene: TRBD1
abundance: NA
CDR3aa: CASSQGRTGAGREQYF
CDR3nt: TGTGCCAGCAGCCAAGGCCGGACAGGCGCCGGACGGGAGCAGTACTTC

j_gene: TRBJ1-1
v_gene: TRBV7-2
d_gene: NA
abundance: NA
CDR3aa: CASSPLPENTEAFF
CDR3nt: TGTGCCAGCAGCCCCCTCCCAGAGAACACTGAAGCTTTCTTT

j_gene: TRBJ2-2
v_gene: TRBV15
d_gene: NA
abundance: NA
CDR3aa: CATSSGGAGDGELFF
CDR3nt: TGTGCCACCAGCAGTGGCGGGGCAGGGGACGGGGAGCTGTTTTTT

j_gene: TRBJ2-5
v_gene: TRBV27
d_gene: TRBD1
abundance: NA
CDR3aa: CASSLSWAGGRETQYF
CDR3nt: TGTGCCAGCAGTTTATCTTGGGCAGGGGGTAGAGAGACCCAGTACTTC

j_gene: TRBJ2-1
v_gene: TRBV29-1
d_gene: TRBD2
abundance: NA
CDR3aa: CSYSGLAAPFLDEQFF
CDR3nt: TGCAGTTATTCGGGACTAGCGGCCCCTTTTTTAGATGAGCAGTTCTTC

j_gene: TRBJ2-1
v_gene: TRBV3-1
d_gene: NA
abundance: NA
CDR3aa: CASSQHVDWSKRFEQFF
CDR3nt: TGTGCCAGCAGCCAACACGTGGACTGGTCAAAGCGCTTTGAGCAGTTCTTC

j_gene: TRBJ2-1
v_gene: TRBV18
d_gene: TRBD1
abundance: NA
CDR3aa: CASSTGGGEQFF
CDR3nt: TGTGCCAGCTCGACAGGGGGCGGGGAGCAGTTCTTC

j_gene: TRBJ2-2
v_gene: TRBV4-1
d_gene: NA
abundance: NA
CDR3aa: CASSQRTATSNTGELFF
CDR3nt: TGCGCCAGCAGCCAACGGACGGCGACCTCGAACACCGGGGAGCTGTTTTTT

j_gene: TRBJ1-6
v_gene: TRBV23-1
d_gene: NA
abundance: once
CDR3aa: CASTDVRPLHF
CDR3nt: TGCGCCAGCACCGACGTGAGGCCCCTCCACTTT

j_gene: TRBJ2-6
v_gene: TRBV28
d_gene: NA
abundance: NA
CDR3aa: CASRGRSLSSGANVLTF
CDR3nt: TGTGCCAGCAGGGGCAGGTCCTTGAGCTCTGGGGCCAACGTCCTGACTTTC

j_gene: TRBJ2-2
v_gene: TRBV15
d_gene: NA
abundance: NA
CDR3aa: CATSSRGDPRIGELFF
CDR3nt: TGTGCCACCAGCTCCCGAGGGGACCCGAGGATCGGGGAGCTGTTTTTT

j_gene: TRBJ1-1
v_gene: TRBV29-1
d_gene: NA
abundance: NA
CDR3aa: CSVEDRGNTEAFF
CDR3nt: TGCAGCGTTGAAGATCGGGGGAACACTGAAGCTTTCTTT

j_gene: TRBJ1-1
v_gene: TRBV20-1
d_gene: NA
abundance: NA
CDR3aa: CSASVYRNTEAFF
CDR3nt: TGCAGTGCTAGCGTCTACAGGAACACTGAAGCTTTCTTT

j_gene: TRBJ2-7
v_gene: TRBV4-3
d_gene: NA
abundance: NA
CDR3aa: CASSQDFVTDTYEQYF
CDR3nt: TGCGCCAGCAGCCAAGACTTCGTGACAGATACCTACGAGCAGTACTTC

j_gene: TRBJ1-2
v_gene: TRBV4-1
d_gene: NA
abundance: once
CDR3aa: CASSQGPGNNYGYTF
CDR3nt: TGCGCCAGCAGCCAAGGGCCCGGCAACAACTATGGCTACACCTTC

j_gene: TRBJ1-2
v_gene: TRBV25-1
d_gene: NA
abundance: NA
CDR3aa: CASSEYTNEGRNYGYTF
CDR3nt: TGTGCCAGCAGTGAATACACGAATGAGGGTAGGAACTATGGCTACACCTTC

j_gene: TRBJ2-4
v_gene: TRBV5-1
d_gene: NA
abundance: NA
CDR3aa: CASSLEGVNIQYF
CDR3nt: TGCGCCAGCAGCTTAGAGGGGGTAAACATTCAGTACTTC